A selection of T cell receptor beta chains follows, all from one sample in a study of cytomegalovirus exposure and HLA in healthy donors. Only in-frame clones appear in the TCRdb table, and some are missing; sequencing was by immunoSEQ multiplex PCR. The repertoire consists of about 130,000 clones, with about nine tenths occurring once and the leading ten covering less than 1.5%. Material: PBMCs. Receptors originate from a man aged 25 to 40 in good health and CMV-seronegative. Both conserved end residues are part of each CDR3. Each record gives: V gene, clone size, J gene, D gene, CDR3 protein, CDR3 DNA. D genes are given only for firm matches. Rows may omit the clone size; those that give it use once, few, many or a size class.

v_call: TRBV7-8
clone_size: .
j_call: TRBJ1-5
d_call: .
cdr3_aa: CASSLIIGLGNQPQHF
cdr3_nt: TGTGCCAGCAGCTTAATCATTGGACTGGGGAATCAGCCCCAGCATTTT

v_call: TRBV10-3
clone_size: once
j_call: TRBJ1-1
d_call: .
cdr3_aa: CATEDTAEAFF
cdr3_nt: TGTGCCACCGAAGACACGGCGGAAGCTTTCTTT

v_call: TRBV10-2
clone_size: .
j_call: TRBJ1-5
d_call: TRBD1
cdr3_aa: CASSGVAGGTNQPQHF
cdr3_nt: TGCGCCAGCAGTGGAGTTGCAGGGGGCACTAATCAGCCCCAGCATTTT

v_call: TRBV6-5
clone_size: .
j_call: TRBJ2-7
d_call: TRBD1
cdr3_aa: CASRTPGQNYEQYF
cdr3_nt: TGTGCCAGCAGAACCCCGGGACAGAACTACGAGCAGTACTTC

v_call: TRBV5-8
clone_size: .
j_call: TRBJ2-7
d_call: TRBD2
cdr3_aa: CASSLERGSQYF
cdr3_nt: TGTGCCAGCAGCTTGGAGCGGGGTTCGCAGTACTTC

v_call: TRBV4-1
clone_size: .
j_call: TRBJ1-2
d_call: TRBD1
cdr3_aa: CASSQPGQGRSGYTF
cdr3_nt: TGCGCCAGCAGCCAACCAGGACAGGGTCGAAGCGGCTACACCTTC

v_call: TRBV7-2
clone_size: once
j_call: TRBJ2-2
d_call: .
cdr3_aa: CASSFFIRDSGELFF
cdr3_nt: TGTGCCAGCAGCTTTTTTATCAGGGATAGCGGGGAGCTGTTTTTT

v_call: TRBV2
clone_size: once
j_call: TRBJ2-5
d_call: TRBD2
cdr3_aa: CASSLGLADQETQYF
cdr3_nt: TGTGCCAGCAGTCTAGGACTAGCGGACCAAGAGACCCAGTACTTC

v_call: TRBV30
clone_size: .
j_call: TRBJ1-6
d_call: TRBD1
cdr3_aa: CAWGDRGSPLHF
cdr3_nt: TGTGCCTGGGGGGACAGGGGTTCACCCCTCCACTTT

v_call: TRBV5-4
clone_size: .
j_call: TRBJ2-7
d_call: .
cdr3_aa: CASSSRTEYEQYF
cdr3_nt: TGTGCCAGCAGCTCCCGGACAGAATACGAGCAGTACTTC

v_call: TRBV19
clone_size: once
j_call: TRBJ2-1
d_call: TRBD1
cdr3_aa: CATKQGMGNEQFF
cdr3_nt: TGTGCCACCAAACAGGGGATGGGCAATGAGCAGTTCTTC

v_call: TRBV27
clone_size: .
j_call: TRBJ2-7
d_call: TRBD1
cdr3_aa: CASSLDRVSYEQYF
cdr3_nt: TGTGCCAGCAGCCTTGACAGGGTCTCCTACGAGCAGTACTTC

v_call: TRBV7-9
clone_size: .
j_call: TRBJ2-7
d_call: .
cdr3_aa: CASSFSSDSYEQYF
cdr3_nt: TGTGCCAGCAGCTTCTCTAGCGACTCCTACGAGCAGTACTTC

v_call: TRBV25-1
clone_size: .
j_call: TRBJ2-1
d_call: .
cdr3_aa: CATSLTGTPKVNEQFF
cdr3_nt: TGTGCCACCTCACTTACCGGGACACCAAAAGTCAATGAGCAGTTCTTC

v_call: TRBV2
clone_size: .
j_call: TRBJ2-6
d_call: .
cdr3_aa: CASSGSRLTGANVLTF
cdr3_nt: TGTGCCAGCAGTGGTAGCCGCCTTACTGGGGCCAACGTCCTGACTTTC

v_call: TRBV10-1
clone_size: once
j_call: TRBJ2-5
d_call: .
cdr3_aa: CASSREGQETQYF
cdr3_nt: TGCGCCAGCAGCCGGGAAGGACAAGAGACCCAGTACTTC

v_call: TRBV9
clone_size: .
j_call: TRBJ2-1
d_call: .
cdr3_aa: CASSVASESNNEQFF
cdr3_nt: TGTGCCAGCAGCGTGGCTAGCGAGAGTAACAATGAGCAGTTCTTC

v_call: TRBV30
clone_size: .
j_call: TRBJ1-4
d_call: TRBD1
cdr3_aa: CAWTIRSQGQGNEKLFF
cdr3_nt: TGTGCCTGGACTATAAGAAGCCAGGGACAGGGAAATGAAAAACTGTTTTTT

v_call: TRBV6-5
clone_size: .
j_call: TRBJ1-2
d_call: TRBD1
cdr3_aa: CASSYQAGTAYYGYTF
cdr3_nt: TGTGCCAGCAGTTACCAGGCCGGGACAGCCTATTATGGCTACACCTTC

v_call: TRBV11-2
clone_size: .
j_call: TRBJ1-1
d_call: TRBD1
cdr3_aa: CASSWDRDTEAFF
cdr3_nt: TGTGCCAGCAGCTGGGACAGGGACACTGAAGCTTTCTTT

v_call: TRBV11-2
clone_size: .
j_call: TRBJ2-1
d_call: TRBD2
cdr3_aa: CASSLDMFGLAGNEQFF
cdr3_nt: TGTGCCAGCAGCTTAGATATGTTTGGACTAGCTGGCAATGAGCAGTTCTTC

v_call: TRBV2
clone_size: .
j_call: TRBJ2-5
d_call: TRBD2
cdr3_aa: CASSDSAGRAGETQYF
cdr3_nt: TGTGCCAGCAGTGATTCCGCCGGGAGGGCCGGGGAGACCCAGTACTTC

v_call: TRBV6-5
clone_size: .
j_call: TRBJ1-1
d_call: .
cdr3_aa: CASSLTLPENTEAFF
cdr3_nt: TGTGCCAGCAGCTTGACACTCCCGGAGAACACTGAAGCTTTCTTT

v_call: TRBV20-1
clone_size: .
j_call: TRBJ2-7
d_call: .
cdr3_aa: CSAGTREQYF
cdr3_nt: TGCAGTGCCGGAACGAGGGAGCAGTACTTC

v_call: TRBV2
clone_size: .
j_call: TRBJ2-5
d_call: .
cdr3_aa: CASRDDRFQETQYF
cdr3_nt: TGTGCCAGCAGGGACGACAGGTTCCAAGAGACCCAGTACTTC

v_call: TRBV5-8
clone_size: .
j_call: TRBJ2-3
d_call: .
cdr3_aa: CASSLFVAQSTDTQYF
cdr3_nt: TGTGCCAGCAGCTTGTTTGTCGCTCAGAGCACAGATACGCAGTATTTT

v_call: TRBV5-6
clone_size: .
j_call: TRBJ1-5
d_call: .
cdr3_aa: CASSLSPSVNQPQHF
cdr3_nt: TGTGCCAGCAGCTTGTCCCCCTCAGTTAATCAGCCCCAGCATTTT

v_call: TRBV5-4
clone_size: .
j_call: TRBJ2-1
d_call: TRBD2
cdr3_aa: CASSPPGSGFYNEQFF
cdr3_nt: TGTGCCAGCAGCCCCCCGGGTAGCGGGTTCTACAATGAGCAGTTCTTC

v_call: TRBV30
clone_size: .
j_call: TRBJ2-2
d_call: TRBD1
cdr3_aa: CAWSAQGANTGELFF
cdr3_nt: TGTGCCTGGAGTGCACAGGGGGCTAACACCGGGGAGCTGTTTTTT

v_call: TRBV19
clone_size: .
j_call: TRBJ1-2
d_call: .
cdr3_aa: CASSIGTAGYTF
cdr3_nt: TGTGCCAGTAGTATAGGGACAGCCGGCTACACCTTC

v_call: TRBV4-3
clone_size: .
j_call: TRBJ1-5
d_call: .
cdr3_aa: CASSQGRGGNQPQHF
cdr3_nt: TGCGCCAGCAGCCAAGGTAGGGGCGGCAATCAGCCCCAGCATTTT

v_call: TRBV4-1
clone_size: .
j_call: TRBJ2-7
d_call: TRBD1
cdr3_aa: CASSQGTGVYEQYF
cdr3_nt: TGCGCCAGCAGCCAAGGGACAGGGGTATACGAGCAGTACTTC

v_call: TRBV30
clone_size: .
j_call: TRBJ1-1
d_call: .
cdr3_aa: CAARSTANTEAFF
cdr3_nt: TGTGCCGCACGATCGACAGCGAACACTGAAGCTTTCTTT

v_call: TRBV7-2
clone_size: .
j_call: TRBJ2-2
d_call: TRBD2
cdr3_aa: CASSATSGRGNGELFF
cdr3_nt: TGTGCCAGCAGCGCGACTAGCGGGAGAGGGAACGGGGAGCTGTTTTTT

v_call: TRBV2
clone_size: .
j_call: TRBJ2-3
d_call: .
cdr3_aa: CASSVGGPPDTQYF
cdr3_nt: TGTGCCAGCAGTGTCGGGGGGCCCCCAGATACGCAGTATTTT

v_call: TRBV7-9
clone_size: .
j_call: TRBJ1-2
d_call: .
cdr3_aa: CASSLVLGGYTF
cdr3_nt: TGTGCCAGCAGCTTAGTCCTGGGCGGCTACACCTTC

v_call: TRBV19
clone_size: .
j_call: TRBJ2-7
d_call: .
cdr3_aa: CASSIAGHPTYEQYF
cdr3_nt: TGTGCCAGTAGTATAGCGGGACATCCCACCTACGAGCAGTACTTC

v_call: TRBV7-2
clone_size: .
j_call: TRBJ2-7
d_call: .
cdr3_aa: CASSTRRDSYEQYF
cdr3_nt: TGTGCCAGCAGCACCCGGAGGGACAGCTACGAGCAGTACTTC

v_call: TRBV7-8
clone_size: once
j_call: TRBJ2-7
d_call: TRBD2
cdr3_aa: CASGLIAGASSNEQYF
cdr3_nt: TGTGCCAGCGGATTAATAGCGGGAGCGAGTTCCAACGAGCAGTACTTC

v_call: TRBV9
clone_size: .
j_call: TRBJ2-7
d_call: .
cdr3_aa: CASSARDSYEQYF
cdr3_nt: TGTGCCAGCAGCGCAAGAGACTCCTACGAGCAGTACTTC

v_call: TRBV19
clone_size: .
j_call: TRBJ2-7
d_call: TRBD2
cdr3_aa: CASSIGLAGTNYEQYF
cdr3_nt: TGTGCCAGTAGTATAGGACTAGCGGGAACTAACTACGAGCAGTACTTC

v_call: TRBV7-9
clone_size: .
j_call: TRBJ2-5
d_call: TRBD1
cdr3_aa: CAGKPRGIQETQYF
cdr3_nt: TGTGCCGGAAAACCCAGGGGGATCCAAGAGACCCAGTACTTC

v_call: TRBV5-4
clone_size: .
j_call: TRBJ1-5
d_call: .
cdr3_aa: CASSPDRNQPQHF
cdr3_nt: TGTGCCAGCAGCCCCGACAGAAATCAGCCCCAGCATTTT

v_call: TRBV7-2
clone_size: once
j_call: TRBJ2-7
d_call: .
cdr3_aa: CASSTYYEQYF
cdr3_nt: TGTGCCAGCAGCACTTACTACGAGCAGTACTTC

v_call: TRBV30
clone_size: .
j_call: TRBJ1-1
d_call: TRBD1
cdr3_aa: CAWSVLGTGRTEAFF
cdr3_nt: TGTGCCTGGAGTGTACTAGGGACAGGGAGGACTGAAGCTTTCTTT

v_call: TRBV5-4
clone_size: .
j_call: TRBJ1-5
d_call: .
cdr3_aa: CASSLSPQSNQPQHF
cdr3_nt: TGTGCCAGCAGCTTGTCACCCCAGAGCAATCAGCCCCAGCATTTT

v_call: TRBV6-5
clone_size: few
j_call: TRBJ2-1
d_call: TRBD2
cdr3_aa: CASSLSSGGLYEQFF
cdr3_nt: TGTGCCAGCAGCCTTTCTAGCGGGGGGCTCTATGAGCAGTTCTTC